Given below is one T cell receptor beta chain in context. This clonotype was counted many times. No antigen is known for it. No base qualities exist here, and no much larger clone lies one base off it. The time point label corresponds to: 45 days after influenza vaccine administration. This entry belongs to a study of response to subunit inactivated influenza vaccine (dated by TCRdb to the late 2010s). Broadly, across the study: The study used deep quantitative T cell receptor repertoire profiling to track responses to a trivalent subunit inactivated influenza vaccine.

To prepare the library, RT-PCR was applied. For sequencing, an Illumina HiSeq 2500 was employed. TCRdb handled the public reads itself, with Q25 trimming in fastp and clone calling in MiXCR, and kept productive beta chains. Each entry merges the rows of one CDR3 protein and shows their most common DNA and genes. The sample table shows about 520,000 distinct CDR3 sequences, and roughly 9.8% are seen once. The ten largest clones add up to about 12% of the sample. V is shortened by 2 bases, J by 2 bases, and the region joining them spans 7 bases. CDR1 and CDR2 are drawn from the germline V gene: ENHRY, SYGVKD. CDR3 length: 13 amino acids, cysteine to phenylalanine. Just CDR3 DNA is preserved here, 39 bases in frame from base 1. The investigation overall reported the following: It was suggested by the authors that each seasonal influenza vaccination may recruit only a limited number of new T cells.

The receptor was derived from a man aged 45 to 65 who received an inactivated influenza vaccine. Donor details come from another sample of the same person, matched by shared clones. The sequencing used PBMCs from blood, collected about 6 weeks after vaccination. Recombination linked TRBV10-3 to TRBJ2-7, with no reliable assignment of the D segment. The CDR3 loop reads CAISERVAYEQYF. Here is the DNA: TGTGCCATCAGTGAGAGGGTAGCCTACGAGCAGTACTTC.